The clone carrying this TCR beta chain was picked up many times. Antigen: not known. A patient was excluded if there was uncontrolled infection, other autoimmune disease, pregnancy or lactation. Regions amplified from RNA transcripts were the TCR beta CDR3 regions. In the first-round RT-PCR of the TCR CDR3, the HTBI primer set was used. In TCRdb, the multiplex PCR reads were re-called with MiXCR into one record per CDR3 protein. The sample lists 450,000 to 700,000 distinct CDR3 sequences, about 43% occurring once. This sample was taken from a study of T cells in Graves' hyperthyroidism and ophthalmopathy. Whole-study results and caveats: Blood also showed most of the thyroid clonotypes that were expanded above 0.001. Researchers report that a 13 V-J model separated ophthalmopathy from stable hyperthyroidism.

CDR3 size: 14 residues. Looked up from germline, CDR1 is WSHSY and CDR2 is SAAADI. V was trimmed by 8 bases and J by 0 bases, leaving 11 bases between them. What was sequenced was peripheral blood or thyroid tissue (not recorded which). The TCR was taken from an adult woman with Graves' disease, either hyperthyroidism or ophthalmopathy (not recorded which). The V and J genes are TRBV10-2 and TRBJ1-5; a weak D match, TRBD1 (5 bases). CDR3 coding DNA: TGCGCCAGCGGGGCCACAAATAGCAATCAGCCCCAGCATTTT. Translation: CASGATNSNQPQHF.